This entry lists 23 T cell receptor beta chains sequenced from one sample in a study of regulatory T cells in long-lasting Graves disease. CDR3-region Arm-PCR and iRepertoire HTBI primers produced the TCR beta libraries. Each CDR3 protein gets one entry after TCRdb re-called the multiplex PCR reads with MiXCR. The data contain about 560,000 distinct CDR3 sequences, roughly 15% of them singletons. As to time point: newly diagnosed GD, antithyroid drugs for less than 3 months. Construction of the TCR library relied on RNA isolated from PBMCs. These sequences were also reported in another study, on T cells in Graves' hyperthyroidism and ophthalmopathy.

Sample: peripheral blood mononuclear cells (PBMCs), taken at new diagnosis, from a patient treated with antithyroid drugs. The receptors were gathered from a man aged 18 to 30 with Graves disease.

The chain carries TRBV5-1 and TRBJ2-1; 9 positions match TRBD2. This CDR3 is 16 amino acids long. Germline V gives CDR1 SGHRS, CDR2 YFSETQ. V was clipped by 4 bases and J by 4 bases; unmatched bases: 9. In DNA, the CDR3 is TGCGCCAGCAGCAGGAGGACTAGCGTTACGTACAATGAGCAGTTCTTC. The encoded protein is CASSRRTSVTYNEQFF.

This clonotype showed up many times. This chain joins TRBV7-9 and TRBJ2-7; 9 positions agree with TRBD1. Germline lookup yields CDR1 SEHNR and CDR2 FQNEAQ (reference sequence). With V trimmed by 5 bases and J by 5 bases, 10 bases remained unmatched. This CDR3 region has 15 residues. The CDR3 DNA reads TGTGCCAGCAGCACTAAACAGGGGGCGATCAACGAGCAGTACTTC. Translation: CASSTKQGAINEQYF.

In its sample, this clonotype was seen a few times. The chain combines TRBV6-1 with TRBJ1-4, with 7 bases identical to TRBD1. The CDR3 is 14 amino acids. J gave up 9 bases and V 4 bases, and 8 bases lay outside the gene matches. Germline V lookup: CDR1 MNHNS, CDR2 SASEGT. DNA for the CDR3: TGTGCCAGCAGTGCCGGGACAGATAGAAAAAAACTGTTTTTT. Protein sequence: CASSAGTDRKKLFF.

In its sample, this clonotype was seen many times. The chain has TRBV20-1 and TRBJ2-1; 9 bases align to TRBD2. Germline trimming cut 6 bases from V and 10 bases from J; bases unmatched to any gene: 7. There are 12 residues in the CDR3. Germline V gene lookup returns CDR1 DFQATT and CDR2 SNEGSKA (reference sequence). In DNA, the CDR3 is TGCAGTGCCAGGCGGGAGGGGCACGAGCAGTTCTTC. As protein: CSARREGHEQFF.

This clonotype has more than one count but fewer than ten. J is TRBJ2-3 and V is TRBV29-1; the D gene is possibly TRBD2 (5 bases). V lost 6 bases to trimming and J lost 2 bases, with 12 bases between them. Germline CDR1 and CDR2: SQVTM and ANQGSEA. The length of the CDR3 is 13 residues. The DNA of the CDR3 is TGCAGCGTCGGACCGGGATCCACAGATACGCAGTATTTT. Its translation is CSVGPGSTDTQYF.

Ten or more counts support this clonotype. The chain carries TRBV6-1 and TRBJ2-1; 9 bases map to TRBD2. CDR3 length equals 15 residues. Germline CDR1 MNHNS, CDR2 SASEGT. After removal of 7 bases from V and 1 base from J, the junction contained 5 bases not matched to a gene. The CDR3 spells CASILAGMSYNEQFF. In DNA form, the CDR3 reads TGTGCCAGCATTCTAGCGGGAATGTCCTACAATGAGCAGTTCTTC.

This clonotype has just a few counts. The V call is TRBV18, the J call TRBJ2-7; D not resolved. The germline CDR1 and CDR2 sequences are KGHSH and LQKENI. This CDR3 has 17 residues. Trimming cost V 3 bases and J 0 bases, with 18 bases left between them. This CDR3 is CASSPGLIRSSSYEQYF. The DNA for the CDR3 is TGTGCCAGCTCACCGGGCCTAATCCGGTCAAGCTCCTACGAGCAGTACTTC.

The CDR3 nucleotides read TGTGCCAGCAGCCAAGAAGGGTTTAGTTCCACACAGACCCAGTACTTC. It encodes CASSQEGFSSTQTQYF. V and J are TRBV3-1 and TRBJ2-1; D ambiguous. The DNA end favors TRBJ2-5, so the J call may be wrong. CDR1 and CDR2 (germline): LGHDT, YNNKEL (reference sequence). This CDR3 is built from 16 residues.

The sample holds many counts of this clonotype. This chain connects TRBV29-1 to TRBJ2-3; 14 bases align to TRBD2. The CDR3 loop spans 15 amino acids. Trimming took 7 bases from V and 4 from J; bases not matched to a gene: 7. CDR1 is SQVTM and CDR2 is ANQGSEA in the germline V gene. The CDR3 region is CSGGLAGGGSDTQYF. As DNA, the CDR3 is TGCAGCGGTGGACTAGCGGGAGGAGGGTCAGATACGCAGTATTTT.

This clonotype has a count of ten or more. This chain joins TRBV29-1 and TRBJ2-7, with TRBD1 as a possible D gene (6 bases). The ends were cut back, 7 bases at V and 6 bases at J, with 13 bases in the middle. From germline, CDR1 is SQVTM and CDR2 ANQGSEA. CDR3 size: 11 residues. CDR3 nucleotides: TGCAGCGGCACCAGGGGATCCGAGCAGTACTTC. Its translation is CSGTRGSEQYF.

This clonotype was picked up many times. The chain links TRBV12-3 or TRBV12-4 to TRBJ2-7, with 15 bases that match TRBD2. The CDR3 has 16 residues. J lost 5 bases, V lost 7 bases, and 9 bases had no gene match. The CDR3 is CASTRRTSGRVDEQYF. Written as DNA, the CDR3 is TGTGCCAGCACCCGGCGGACTAGCGGGAGGGTCGACGAGCAGTACTTC.

J is TRBJ1-2 and V is TRBV29-1; 7 bases fit TRBD1. CDR3 size: 13 residues. The junction had 5 bases not matched to a gene; V was cut back by 6 bases and J by 1 base. The germline V gene has CDR1 SQVTM and CDR2 ANQGSEA. The CDR3 region has the DNA TGCAGCGTCGCCGGGACAGATAACTATGGCTACACCTTC. Translated: CSVAGTDNYGYTF.

The chain has TRBV20-1 and TRBJ2-2; weak D call: TRBD1 (9 bases). Germline V gene lookup returns CDR1 DFQATT and CDR2 SNEGSKA (reference sequence). V was shortened by 7 bases and J by 5 bases, with 20 bases between the two germline ends. The CDR3 is made up of 15 amino acids. The CDR3 here is CSVTGGSGGTGELFF. The DNA for the CDR3 is TGCAGTGTGACAGGGGGATCGGGGGGGACCGGGGAGCTGTTTTTT.

The chain employs TRBV29-1 and TRBJ1-2; the D is unclear. CDR3 length: 9 residues. The V gene lost 4 bases and the J gene lost 8 bases, with 5 bases spanning the gap. Germline V gives CDR1 SQVTM, CDR2 ANQGSEA. In nucleotides, the CDR3 is TGCAGCGTTGGGCAGGGCTACACCTTC. Translating it yields CSVGQGYTF. Based on the CDR3 plus reference TRBV29-1 and TRBJ1-2, the full variable domain is SAVISQKPSRDICQRGTSLTIQCQVDSQVTMMFWYRQQPGQSLTLIATANQGSEATYESGFVIDKFPISRPNLTFSTLTVSNMSPEDSSIYLCSVGQGYTFGSGTRLTVV.

On this clonotype: One end of the junction varies from germline; a read error may be responsible. The J gene is TRBJ2-1, the V gene TRBV5-1; 11 positions agree with TRBD2. Germline CDR1 SGHRS, CDR2 YFSETQ. The CDR3 length is 16 residues. The CDR3 is CASSPATLAGGNEQFF. CDR3 in DNA: TGTGCCAGCAGCCCCGCCACTCTAGCGGGAGGCAATGAGCAGTTCTTC. Based on the CDR3 plus reference TRBV5-1 and TRBJ2-1, the full variable domain is KAGVTQTPRYLIKTRGQQVTLSCSPISGHRSVSWYQQTPGQGLQFLFEYFSETQRNKGNFPGRFSGRQFSNSRSEMNVSTLELGDSALYLCASSPATLAGGNEQFFGPGTRLTVL.

The V gene is TRBV9, the J gene TRBJ2-1, with a possible D match to TRBD2 (7 bases). Germline lookup yields CDR1 SGDLS and CDR2 YYNGEE. The CDR3 has 15 residues. V was trimmed by 3 bases and J by 7 bases, leaving 17 bases between them. Here the CDR3 reads CASSAGAGRGNEQFF. The CDR3 DNA is TGTGCCAGCAGCGCGGGAGCGGGAAGGGGGAATGAGCAGTTCTTC.

The rearrangement uses TRBV7-9 and TRBJ2-3; perhaps D is TRBD1 or TRBD2 (6 bases each). This CDR3 has 17 residues. Trimming removed 10 bases at V and 6 bases at J, with 29 bases between. Germline V gene sequence: CDR1 SEHNR, CDR2 FQNEAQ (reference sequence). This CDR3 reads CAIAGHPPSFISDTQYF. The CDR3 DNA is TGTGCCATTGCGGGACATCCACCATCTTTTATTTCTGATACGCAGTATTTT.

This clonotype was counted many times. The CDR3 protein is CASSVGGDSYEQYF. Written as DNA, the CDR3 is TGTGCCAGCAGCGTGGGGGGGGACTCCTACGAGCAGTACTTC. V usage is TRBV9 and J usage is TRBJ2-7; 7 bases align to TRBD2. The V gene end was trimmed by 2 bases and the J gene end by 0 bases; junction bases not matched to a gene: 2. Per the germline V gene, CDR1 is SGDLS and CDR2 is YYNGEE. The CDR3 length is 14 residues.

This rearrangement joins TRBV24-1 to TRBJ2-3; the D gene is possibly TRBD2 (6 bases). V lost 3 bases and J lost 0, with 12 bases in between. The CDR3 is 16 amino acids. Germline V CDR1 and CDR2: KGHDR, SFDVKD. The CDR3 spells CATSDGGETSTDTQYF. The CDR3 DNA reads TGTGCCACCAGTGATGGAGGGGAAACTAGCACAGATACGCAGTATTTT.

This clonotype was detected many times. The gene calls are TRBV30 and TRBJ1-2; a possible D gene is TRBD1 (6 bases). CDR3 length equals 12 residues. Trimming removed 1 base from V and 8 bases from J, with 11 bases in between. Per the germline V gene, CDR1 is GTSNPN and CDR2 is SVGIG (reference sequence). CDR3 in DNA: TGTGCCTGGAGTGACGGGACACTAGGCTACACCTTC. Translated: CAWSDGTLGYTF.

This clonotype was found many times. V gene TRBV7-8 combines with J gene TRBJ2-3, with 14 bases matching TRBD2. V lost 6 bases and J lost 4; bases outside the gene matches: 15. This CDR3 region has 19 residues. Germline V gene data show CDR1 as SGHVS and CDR2 as FQNEAQ. The DNA of the CDR3 is TGTGCCAGCAGAGCCTCGAGGACTAGCGGGGGGAGGGCTTCAGATACGCAGTATTTT. Translated: CASRASRTSGGRASDTQYF.

In its sample, this clonotype was seen many times. The V gene is TRBV30, the J gene TRBJ1-1; D call uncertain. V lost 2 bases and J lost 3, with 13 bases in between. Germline loops: CDR1 GTSNPN, CDR2 SVGIG (reference sequence). This CDR3 comprises 14 residues. The CDR3 coding sequence is TGTGCCTGGAGTTTGGATGGGTGGGACACTGAAGCTTTCTTT. Its translation is CAWSLDGWDTEAFF.

In this sample, this clonotype turned up a few times. The V call is TRBV20-1, the J call TRBJ2-3, with 12 bases aligning to TRBD2. The germline CDR1 and CDR2 sequences are DFQATT and SNEGSKA (reference sequence). V lost 2 bases to trimming and J lost 6 bases; unmatched junction nucleotides: 6. CDR3 length: 15 amino acids. The CDR3, as DNA: TGCAGTGCTAGACCTAGCGGGAGGGCCAGGGATACGCAGTATTTT. This translates into CSARPSGRARDTQYF.